Listed below are T cell receptor beta chains from one sample, sequenced in a study of blood T cells in healthy people across ages. TCRdb reprocessed the 5' RACE reads with MiXCR, giving one entry per CDR3 protein. Of under 2 million distinct CDR3 sequences listed, about 35% are singletons. Source material: blood. These TCRs come from a woman in her 30s in good health. CDR3s include the opening cysteine and the closing phenylalanine or tryptophan. The D gene is left open where the match is weak. For some rows the clone size is stated as once, few or many, or as a class when expanded; others skip it.

d_call: TRBD2
v_call: TRBV7-3
j_call: TRBJ2-1
cdr3_length: 14
clone_size: many
cdr3_nt: TGTGCCAGCAGTCGGGGGGGCTCCTACAATGAGCAGTTCTTC
cdr3_aa: CASSRGGSYNEQFF

d_call: NA
v_call: TRBV7-9
j_call: TRBJ1-2
cdr3_length: 15
clone_size: once
cdr3_nt: TGTGCCAGCAGCTTAGCTCAGGGGACTGGCTATGGCTACACCTTC
cdr3_aa: CASSLAQGTGYGYTF

d_call: TRBD1
v_call: TRBV7-8
j_call: TRBJ1-2
cdr3_length: 16
clone_size: NA
cdr3_nt: TGTGCCAGCAGCCCCGGATGGGGAGGGGGCGACTATGGCTACACCTTC
cdr3_aa: CASSPGWGGGDYGYTF

d_call: NA
v_call: TRBV29-1
j_call: TRBJ2-3
cdr3_length: 12
clone_size: few
cdr3_nt: TGCAGCGTTGAAGGGGGCCGGGATACGCAGTATTTT
cdr3_aa: CSVEGGRDTQYF

d_call: NA
v_call: TRBV6-6
j_call: TRBJ2-5
cdr3_length: 14
clone_size: few
cdr3_nt: TGTGCCAGCAGTTACGGCGGAACCCAAGAGACCCAGTACTTC
cdr3_aa: CASSYGGTQETQYF

d_call: TRBD2
v_call: TRBV7-9
j_call: TRBJ2-3
cdr3_length: 18
clone_size: few
cdr3_nt: TGTGCCAGCAGCCGGGGACTAGCGGGGGGGCGCGACACAGATACGCAGTATTTT
cdr3_aa: CASSRGLAGGRDTDTQYF

d_call: TRBD2
v_call: TRBV6-1
j_call: TRBJ2-1
cdr3_length: 17
clone_size: few
cdr3_nt: TGTGCCAGCACCGGGACTAGCGGGGGGCTCTCCTACAATGAGCAGTTCTTC
cdr3_aa: CASTGTSGGLSYNEQFF

d_call: NA
v_call: TRBV9
j_call: TRBJ1-2
cdr3_length: 13
clone_size: few
cdr3_nt: TGTGCCAGCAGCGATACGGGGGCGTCTGGCTACACCTTC
cdr3_aa: CASSDTGASGYTF

d_call: TRBD2
v_call: TRBV7-9
j_call: TRBJ2-3
cdr3_length: 18
clone_size: NA
cdr3_nt: TGTGCCAGCAGCCACGGGACTAGCTCCCAGCGGGGAACAGATACGCAGTATTTT
cdr3_aa: CASSHGTSSQRGTDTQYF

d_call: NA
v_call: TRBV5-1
j_call: TRBJ2-7
cdr3_length: 13
clone_size: few
cdr3_nt: TGCGCCAGCAGCACCTCGAACGGTCCCGAGCAGTACTTC
cdr3_aa: CASSTSNGPEQYF

d_call: TRBD1
v_call: TRBV20-1
j_call: TRBJ1-2
cdr3_length: 15
clone_size: once
cdr3_nt: TGCAGTGCTAGTAGGTCGGGACAGGGGGCGCTTGGCTACACCTTC
cdr3_aa: CSASRSGQGALGYTF

d_call: TRBD1
v_call: TRBV20-1
j_call: TRBJ1-1
cdr3_length: 14
clone_size: NA
cdr3_nt: TGCAGTGCTAGGGACAGGGTACATCTAACTGAAGCTTTCTTT
cdr3_aa: CSARDRVHLTEAFF

d_call: NA
v_call: TRBV10-3
j_call: TRBJ2-1
cdr3_length: 12
clone_size: once
cdr3_nt: TGTGCCATCAGCCGTTCGGGGAATGAGCAGTTCTTC
cdr3_aa: CAISRSGNEQFF

d_call: TRBD1
v_call: TRBV4-2
j_call: TRBJ1-2
cdr3_length: 14
clone_size: NA
cdr3_nt: TGTGCCAGCAGCCAAGTTAGGGGGCAGGATGGCTACACCTTC
cdr3_aa: CASSQVRGQDGYTF

d_call: NA
v_call: TRBV24-1
j_call: TRBJ1-5
cdr3_length: 16
clone_size: few
cdr3_nt: TGTGCCACCAGTGATCCCAGGGGTGAGGAGTATCAGCCCCAGCATTTT
cdr3_aa: CATSDPRGEEYQPQHF

d_call: NA
v_call: TRBV12-3/TRBV12-4
j_call: TRBJ2-3
cdr3_length: 15
clone_size: many
cdr3_nt: TGTGCCAGCAGCTTAGGGCGGGCGTCCACAGATACGCAGTATTTT
cdr3_aa: CASSLGRASTDTQYF

d_call: TRBD1
v_call: TRBV6-1
j_call: TRBJ2-2
cdr3_length: 18
clone_size: NA
cdr3_nt: TGTGCCAGCAGTGAAAGGCCGGGACAGGTTTCGGACACCGGGGAGCTGTTTTTT
cdr3_aa: CASSERPGQVSDTGELFF

d_call: TRBD1
v_call: TRBV28
j_call: TRBJ2-7
cdr3_length: 13
clone_size: few
cdr3_nt: TGTGCCAGCAGTTGGACAGGGGAGTCCGAGCAGTACTTC
cdr3_aa: CASSWTGESEQYF

d_call: NA
v_call: TRBV3-1
j_call: TRBJ1-5
cdr3_length: 14
clone_size: few
cdr3_nt: TGTGCCAGCAGCCAAGATCCAGGCGGTCAGCCCCAGCATTTT
cdr3_aa: CASSQDPGGQPQHF

d_call: NA
v_call: TRBV30
j_call: TRBJ2-6
cdr3_length: 18
clone_size: few
cdr3_nt: TGTGCCTGGAGTATCCGGGGTTCCGGCGTTTCTGGGGCCAACGTCCTGACTTTC
cdr3_aa: CAWSIRGSGVSGANVLTF

d_call: NA
v_call: TRBV6-1
j_call: TRBJ2-2
cdr3_length: 16
clone_size: NA
cdr3_nt: TGTGCCAGCAGGACACTACCGGGACGGGGTACCGGGGAGCTGTTTTTT
cdr3_aa: CASRTLPGRGTGELFF

d_call: TRBD2
v_call: TRBV6-5
j_call: TRBJ2-2
cdr3_length: 16
clone_size: few
cdr3_nt: TGTGCCAGCAGTCATACTAGCGGGAGTATCGCCGGGGAGCTGTTTTTT
cdr3_aa: CASSHTSGSIAGELFF

d_call: TRBD2
v_call: TRBV6-1
j_call: TRBJ2-5
cdr3_length: 17
clone_size: NA
cdr3_nt: TGTGCCAGCAGTCCGGGGGTCAGCGGGGGGTACCAAGAGACCCAGTACTTC
cdr3_aa: CASSPGVSGGYQETQYF

d_call: TRBD1
v_call: TRBV7-9
j_call: TRBJ2-7
cdr3_length: 14
clone_size: NA
cdr3_nt: TGTGCCAGCAGCGGAGGGACAGGGCGCTACGAGCAGTACTTC
cdr3_aa: CASSGGTGRYEQYF

d_call: TRBD2
v_call: TRBV13
j_call: TRBJ2-5
cdr3_length: 15
clone_size: NA
cdr3_nt: TGTGCCAGCAGCTGGAACCAAGCGGGAGTTGAGACCCAGTACTTC
cdr3_aa: CASSWNQAGVETQYF

d_call: NA
v_call: TRBV10-3
j_call: TRBJ1-5
cdr3_length: 14
clone_size: NA
cdr3_nt: TGTGCCATCAGTGAGGGACAGACGACCCAGCCCCAGCATTTT
cdr3_aa: CAISEGQTTQPQHF

d_call: NA
v_call: TRBV20-1
j_call: TRBJ2-5
cdr3_length: 13
clone_size: few
cdr3_nt: TGCAGTGCTAGAGACAGCAACAAAGAGACCCAGTACTTC
cdr3_aa: CSARDSNKETQYF